The 21 T cell receptor beta chains given below trace back to one sample, sequenced in a study of blood T cell repertoires in COVID-19. The method was immunoSEQ multiplex PCR; TCRdb's version includes in-frame clones alone and lacks a portion of them. The table has around 95,000 clones, less than 90% seen once. The sample was peripheral blood. Source of these receptors: a young man in a cohort sampled during active COVID-19.

CDR3 DNA sequence: TGTGCCAGCAGCCGCAGCGGGGGGGAGACCCAGTACTTC. Protein sequence: CASSRSGGETQYF. V is TRBV14 and J is TRBJ2-5; 9 bases align to TRBD2. The CDR3 extends over 13 amino acids. Per the germline V gene, CDR1 is SGHDN and CDR2 is FVKESK. V dropped 4 bases and J dropped 5; count of bases not matched to a gene: 2. Filled out from reference TRBV14 and TRBJ2-5, the complete variable domain reads EAGVTQFPSHSVIEKGQTVTLRCDPISGHDNLYWYRRVMGKEIKFLLHFVKESKQDESGMPNNRFLAERTGGTYSTLKVQPAELEDSGVYFCASSRSGGETQYFGPGTRLLVL.

The chain recombines TRBV28 with TRBJ1-1; D remains ambiguous. Germline V gene lookup returns CDR1 MDHEN and CDR2 SYDVKM. The V gene lost 6 bases and the J gene lost 5 bases, with 13 bases spanning the gap. The CDR3 consists of 13 residues. CDR3 DNA sequence: TGTGCCAGCAGCTTAGGGTGGAGGACTGAAGCTTTCTTT. Amino acids: CASSLGWRTEAFF.

The V and J genes are TRBV10-2 and TRBJ1-1, with 8 bases fitting TRBD1. The CDR3 length is 13 residues. Unmatched junction bases numbered 3, after V lost 0 bases and J lost 9 bases. Germline V gene data show CDR1 as WSHSY and CDR2 as SAAADI. In DNA, the CDR3 is TGCGCCAGCAGTGAGTCGGACAGGGCGAAAGCTTTCTTT. Translated, it gives CASSESDRAKAFF.

The rearrangement uses TRBV10-3 and TRBJ2-3, with 9 bases identical to TRBD2. This CDR3 spans 16 amino acids. The V gene end was trimmed by 2 bases and the J gene end by 0 bases; junction bases not matched to a gene: 3. The germline CDR1 and CDR2 sequences are ENHRY and SYGVKD. CDR3 residues: CAISERLAESTDTQYF. For the CDR3, the DNA is TGTGCCATCAGTGAGCGACTAGCGGAAAGCACAGATACGCAGTATTTT.

The chain joins TRBV27 to TRBJ1-5; the D gene is possibly TRBD1 (5 bases). The CDR3 totals 15 residues. The germline CDR1 and CDR2 sequences are MNHEY and SMNVEV (reference sequence). The germline V and J ends were trimmed by 0 bases and 4 bases, with 10 bases remaining between them. The CDR3 sequence: CASSLSRGSNQPQHF. The CDR3 DNA reads as TGTGCCAGCAGTTTATCGCGGGGGTCAAATCAGCCCCAGCATTTT.

The chain employs TRBV5-4 and TRBJ1-2, with 8 bases aligning to TRBD1. V was pared by 1 base and J by 4 bases, with 9 bases of the junction left unmatched. Germline values: CDR1 SGHNT, CDR2 YYREEE (reference sequence). This CDR3 region has 16 residues. CDR3 sequence: CASSLSRTGKTYGYTF. The CDR3 bases are TGTGCCAGCAGCTTGTCTCGGACAGGGAAGACCTATGGCTACACCTTC.

The rearrangement joins TRBV6-5 to TRBJ1-1; D gene unclear. Trimming shortened V by 7 bases and J by 3 bases, and 12 bases separated the two germline ends. This CDR3 region has 13 residues. The germline gives CDR1 MNHEY, CDR2 SVGAGI. The CDR3 spells CASTRMSDTEAFF. CDR3 DNA sequence: TGTGCCAGCACTCGAATGTCGGACACTGAAGCTTTCTTT.

The V call is TRBV5-1, the J call TRBJ2-1, with TRBD1 as a possible D gene (6 bases). This CDR3 has 14 amino acids. The V end lost 0 bases, the J end lost 7 bases, and 11 bases lay between the germline ends. Germline values: CDR1 SGHRS, CDR2 YFSETQ. The CDR3 here is CASSLEQGSNEQFF. Written as DNA, the CDR3 is TGCGCCAGCAGCTTGGAACAGGGTAGTAATGAGCAGTTCTTC.

V gene TRBV19 combines with J gene TRBJ1-1; D is perhaps TRBD1 (5 bases). Trimming removed 6 bases from V and 4 bases from J, with 12 bases in between. Germline-derived CDR1 and CDR2 are LNHDA and SQIVND (reference sequence). This CDR3 has 13 amino acids. The CDR3 reads CASRSRQRTEAFF. The CDR3 DNA reads TGTGCCAGTAGAAGCCGACAGCGCACTGAAGCTTTCTTT.

This clone was detected only once. J is TRBJ2-7 and V is TRBV19; D call uncertain. V lost 6 bases to trimming and J lost 3 bases, with 15 bases between them. Germline-derived CDR1 and CDR2 are LNHDA and SQIVND (reference sequence). The CDR3 runs to 14 residues. The CDR3 DNA reads as TGTGCCAGTAGCGCAGGCTTTCCCGACTACGAGCAGTACTTC. Its translation is CASSAGFPDYEQYF. Filled out from reference TRBV19 and TRBJ2-7, the complete variable domain reads DGGITQSPKYLFRKEGQNVTLSCEQNLNHDAMYWYRQDPGQGLRLIYYSQIVNDFQKGDIAEGYSVSREKKESFPLTVTSAQKNPTAFYLCASSAGFPDYEQYFGPGTRLTVT.

The V and J genes are TRBV7-2 and TRBJ1-5, with D perhaps TRBD1 (6 bases). The CDR3 loop spans 14 amino acids. V lost 5 bases to trimming and J lost 8 bases, with 16 bases between them. Germline loops: CDR1 SGHTA, CDR2 FQGNSA. Here the CDR3 reads CASSETPGAKPQHF. CDR3 DNA: TGTGCCAGCAGCGAGACCCCAGGGGCTAAGCCCCAGCATTTT.

The chain links TRBV29-1 to TRBJ2-7; D perhaps matches TRBD1 (7 bases). This CDR3 spans 12 amino acids. Per the germline V gene, CDR1 is SQVTM and CDR2 is ANQGSEA. V gave up 7 bases and J gave up 6 bases, with 16 bases separating them. The CDR3 DNA sequence: TGCAGCGGGACCGGGACAGCGGGCGAGCAGTACTTC. Translation: CSGTGTAGEQYF.

In this sample, this clone turned up a few times. The rearrangement joins TRBV27 to TRBJ1-5; the match to TRBD1 covers 7 bases. V dropped 6 bases and J dropped 6; count of bases not matched to a gene: 11. The length of the CDR3 is 15 residues. Germline loops: CDR1 MNHEY, CDR2 SMNVEV (reference sequence). The CDR3 nucleotides read TGTGCCAGCAGCTCGACAGGGCTAAGGCGTCAGCCCCAGCATTTT. This encodes CASSSTGLRRQPQHF.

The rearrangement joins TRBV7-2 to TRBJ2-4, with 14 bases aligning to TRBD2. The CDR3 has 19 amino acids. Unmatched junction bases numbered 16, after V lost 3 bases and J lost 9 bases. The V gene's germline CDR1 is SGHTA and CDR2 FQGNSA. CDR3 nucleotide sequence: TGTGCCAGCAGCTTTCGATCACTGACTAGCGGGGGGGGGCGAAGCATTCAGTACTTC. Translation: CASSFRSLTSGGGRSIQYF.

The chain joins TRBV5-4 to TRBJ2-3; 7 nucleotides match TRBD2. J gave up 4 bases and V 0 bases, and 8 bases lay outside the gene matches. The CDR3 length is 16 residues. The germline gives CDR1 SGHNT, CDR2 YYREEE (reference sequence). CDR3 sequence reads: CASSLALPSGPDTQYF. The CDR3, as DNA: TGTGCCAGCAGCTTGGCTTTACCTAGCGGCCCAGATACGCAGTATTTT.

The rearrangement uses TRBV10-3 and TRBJ1-3, with TRBD1 as a possible D gene (6 bases). Trimming stripped 6 bases from V and 3 bases from J, with 21 bases between. Germline CDR1 and CDR2: ENHRY and SYGVKD. The CDR3 length is 17 residues. CDR3 amino acids: CAISPNKDRSRGNTIYF. The CDR3 DNA reads as TGTGCCATCAGCCCGAATAAAGACAGGAGCCGTGGAAACACCATATATTTT.

The chain uses TRBV7-2 and TRBJ1-5; D unclear. Germline V CDR1 and CDR2: SGHTA, FQGNSA. This CDR3 is built from 13 residues. V lost 5 bases, J lost 0 bases, and 5 bases lay in between. The CDR3 nucleotides read TGTGCCAGCAGCATCAATAGCAATCAGCCCCAGCATTTT. Its translation: CASSINSNQPQHF. Full variable domain (outside the CDR3, taken from reference TRBV7-2 and TRBJ1-5): GAGVSQSPSNKVTEKGKDVELRCDPISGHTALYWYRQSLGQGLEFLIYFQGNSAPDKSGLPSDRFSAERTGGSVSTLTIQRTQQEDSAVYLCASSINSNQPQHFGDGTRLSIL.

V usage is TRBV19 and J usage is TRBJ1-5, with 11 bases fitting TRBD1. The length of the CDR3 is 17 residues. Germline trimming cut 9 bases from V and 1 base from J; bases unmatched to any gene: 11. Germline V CDR1 and CDR2: LNHDA, SQIVND (reference sequence). CDR3 sequence: CASWTGGVVGSNQPQHF. CDR3 in DNA: TGTGCCAGCTGGACAGGGGGCGTCGTTGGAAGCAATCAGCCCCAGCATTTT. Complete variable domain (other parts from reference TRBV19 and TRBJ1-5): DGGITQSPKYLFRKEGQNVTLSCEQNLNHDAMYWYRQDPGQGLRLIYYSQIVNDFQKGDIAEGYSVSREKKESFPLTVTSAQKNPTAFYLCASWTGGVVGSNQPQHFGDGTRLSIL.

The V and J genes are TRBV5-1 and TRBJ1-1; 7 bases map to TRBD1. Germline CDR1 and CDR2: SGHRS and YFSETQ. The CDR3 has 16 amino acids. J was trimmed by 0 bases and V by 0 bases; bases with no gene match: 5. This CDR3 is CASSLGTGQVNTEAFF. Here the CDR3 DNA reads TGCGCCAGCAGCTTGGGGACCGGACAGGTGAACACTGAAGCTTTCTTT.

DNA for the CDR3: TGTGCCAGCAGCATGTCTAGCGCTGATACGCAGTATTTT. This gives the protein CASSMSSADTQYF. The rearrangement links TRBV7-9 to TRBJ2-3, with D possibly matching TRBD2 (6 bases). Germline V gene sequence: CDR1 SEHNR, CDR2 FQNEAQ (reference sequence). CDR3 length: 13 residues. The V gene lost 5 bases and the J gene lost 6 bases, with 12 bases spanning the gap.

The chain links TRBV30 to TRBJ1-1, with 10 bases that match TRBD1. After removal of 5 bases from V and 3 bases from J, the junction contained 9 bases not matched to a gene. Germline values: CDR1 GTSNPN, CDR2 SVGIG (reference sequence). This CDR3 has 15 amino acids. The DNA for the CDR3 is TGTGCCTGGGATTATTTGACAGGGGGCTACACTGAAGCTTTCTTT. It yields the protein CAWDYLTGGYTEAFF.